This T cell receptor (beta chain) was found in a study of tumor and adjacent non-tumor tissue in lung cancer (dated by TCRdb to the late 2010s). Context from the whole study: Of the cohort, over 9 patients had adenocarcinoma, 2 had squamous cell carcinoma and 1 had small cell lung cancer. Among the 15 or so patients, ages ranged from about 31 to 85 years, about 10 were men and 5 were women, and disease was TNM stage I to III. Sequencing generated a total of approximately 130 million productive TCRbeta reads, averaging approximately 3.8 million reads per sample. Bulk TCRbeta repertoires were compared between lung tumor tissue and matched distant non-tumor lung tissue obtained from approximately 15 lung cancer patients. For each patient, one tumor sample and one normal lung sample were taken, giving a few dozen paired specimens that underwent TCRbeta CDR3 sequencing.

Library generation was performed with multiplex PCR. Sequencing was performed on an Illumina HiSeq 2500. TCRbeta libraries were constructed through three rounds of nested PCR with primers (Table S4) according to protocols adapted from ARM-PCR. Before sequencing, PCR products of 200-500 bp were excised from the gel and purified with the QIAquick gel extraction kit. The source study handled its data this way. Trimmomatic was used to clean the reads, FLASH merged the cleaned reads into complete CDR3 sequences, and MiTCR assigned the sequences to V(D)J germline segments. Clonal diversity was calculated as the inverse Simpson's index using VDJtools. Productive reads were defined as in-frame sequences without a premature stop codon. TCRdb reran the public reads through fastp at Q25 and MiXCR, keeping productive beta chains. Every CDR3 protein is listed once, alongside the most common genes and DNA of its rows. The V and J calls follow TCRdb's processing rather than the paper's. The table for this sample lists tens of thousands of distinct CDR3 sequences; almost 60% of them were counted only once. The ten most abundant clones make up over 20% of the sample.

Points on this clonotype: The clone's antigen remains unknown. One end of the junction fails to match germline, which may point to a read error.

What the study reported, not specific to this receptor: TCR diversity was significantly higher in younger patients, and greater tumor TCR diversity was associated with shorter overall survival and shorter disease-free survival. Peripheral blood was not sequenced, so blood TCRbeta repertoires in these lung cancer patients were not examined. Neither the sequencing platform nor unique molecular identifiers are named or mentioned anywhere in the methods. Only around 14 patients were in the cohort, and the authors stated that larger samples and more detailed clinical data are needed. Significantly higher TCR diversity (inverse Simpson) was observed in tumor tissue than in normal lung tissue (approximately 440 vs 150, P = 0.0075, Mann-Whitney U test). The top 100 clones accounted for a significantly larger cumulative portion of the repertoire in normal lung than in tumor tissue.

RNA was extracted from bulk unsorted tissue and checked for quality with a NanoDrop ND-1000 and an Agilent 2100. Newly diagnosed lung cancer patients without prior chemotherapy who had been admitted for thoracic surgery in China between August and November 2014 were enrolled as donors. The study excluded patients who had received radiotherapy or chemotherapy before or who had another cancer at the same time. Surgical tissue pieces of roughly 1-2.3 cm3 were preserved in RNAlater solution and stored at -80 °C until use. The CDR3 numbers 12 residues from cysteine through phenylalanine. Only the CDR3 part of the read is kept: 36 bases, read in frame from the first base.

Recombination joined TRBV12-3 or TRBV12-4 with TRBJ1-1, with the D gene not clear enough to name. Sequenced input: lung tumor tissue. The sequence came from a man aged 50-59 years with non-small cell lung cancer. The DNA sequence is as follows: TGTGCCAGCAGTTTCACAAAGACCGAAGCTTCCTTT. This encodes CASSFTKTEASF.